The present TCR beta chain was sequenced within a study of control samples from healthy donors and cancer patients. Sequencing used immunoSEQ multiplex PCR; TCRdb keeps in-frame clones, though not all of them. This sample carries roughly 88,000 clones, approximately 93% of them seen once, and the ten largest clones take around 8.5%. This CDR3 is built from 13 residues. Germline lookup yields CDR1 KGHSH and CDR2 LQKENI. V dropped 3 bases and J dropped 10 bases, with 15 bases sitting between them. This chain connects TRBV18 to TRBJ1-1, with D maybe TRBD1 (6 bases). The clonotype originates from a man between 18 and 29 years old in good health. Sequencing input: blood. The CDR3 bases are TGTGCCAGCTCACCCGACGGGACAACCATAGCTTTCTTT. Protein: CASSPDGTTIAFF.